Presented here are 30 T cell receptor beta chains from one specimen sequenced in a study of Graves' ophthalmopathy and Graves' hyperthyroidism. TCR beta CDR3 amplification used RNA transcripts. A first-round RT-PCR used HTBI primers, followed by a second-round multiplex PCR. Using its own MiXCR run on the multiplex PCR reads, TCRdb lists one record per CDR3 protein. Of roughly 410,000 distinct CDR3 sequences in the sample, roughly 14% were seen once. Sequenced material: peripheral blood. The source is a woman under 30 with stable Graves' hyperthyroidism.

For this clonotype: A much bigger clone sits one base away, suggesting this may be a read error. This chain links TRBV6-2 or TRBV6-3 with TRBJ2-2, with TRBD1 as a possible D gene (5 bases). Trimming took 2 bases from V and 5 from J, leaving 9 bases between them. Per germline, CDR1 MNHEY and CDR2 SVGEGT. The CDR3 has 14 amino acids. CDR3 DNA sequence: TGTGCCAGCAGTTACACAGGTGTTACCGGGGAGCTGTTTTTT. It is translated as CASSYTGVTGELFF.

Many counts were recorded for this clonotype. The rearrangement joins TRBV5-6 to TRBJ2-5; 8 bases are a match to TRBD1. This CDR3 has 17 amino acids. The V gene end was trimmed by 4 bases and the J gene end by 0 bases; junction bases not matched to a gene: 11. Germline V gene sequence: CDR1 SGHDT, CDR2 YYEEEE. Written as DNA, the CDR3 is TGTGCCAGCAGCGGGCGGGGCCGGGACAGGCACCAAGAGACCCAGTACTTC. This gives the protein CASSGRGRDRHQETQYF.

This clonotype was found many times. The rearrangement uses TRBV6-1 and TRBJ2-7, with TRBD1 as a possible D gene (5 bases). Trimming removed 5 bases at V and 4 bases at J, with 9 bases between. Germline lookup yields CDR1 MNHNS and CDR2 SASEGT. The CDR3 spans 12 residues. The CDR3 DNA is TGTGCCAGCAGTCCAGGGTTTTACGAGCAGTACTTC. It codes for CASSPGFYEQYF.

This clonotype was detected only once. At one end the junction does not follow the germline gene, possibly because of a read error. The J gene is TRBJ1-5, the V gene TRBV6-2 or TRBV6-3, with TRBD1 matching 9 bases. Germline-derived CDR1 and CDR2 are MNHEY and SVGEGT. This CDR3 comprises 15 residues. The CDR3 region has the DNA TGTGCCAGCAGTCAAAGTACAGGGGGCAAGCAGCCCCAGCATTTT. Its translation: CASSQSTGGKQPQHF.

To note about this clonotype: A read error may explain this, as a much larger clone is one base away. Since the CDR3 does not end with the conserved phenylalanine or tryptophan, this likely comes from a read error. V gene TRBV2 combines with J gene TRBJ1-2, with TRBD1 matching over 10 bases. The ends lost 3 bases at V and 4 bases at J; junction bases unmatched: 8. This CDR3 is built from 16 residues. The germline V gene has CDR1 SNHLY and CDR2 FYNNEI. The CDR3 sequence: CASSEFPGQGFYGYTV. The CDR3 bases are TGTGCCAGCAGTGAGTTCCCGGGACAGGGGTTCTATGGCTACACCGTC.

Turning to this clonotype: A junction boundary mismatches the germline segment, possibly from a read error. J is TRBJ1-1 and V is TRBV5-5; the D is unclear. CDR1 is SGHKS and CDR2 is YYEKEE in the germline V gene (reference sequence). The CDR3 is 13 amino acids. The CDR3 bases are TGTGCCAGCGGCTTCGGGGTGAGCACTGAAGCTTTCTTT. Its protein product is CASGFGVSTEAFF.

The table lists this clonotype with many counts. The chain has TRBV5-1 and TRBJ2-2; a possible D gene is TRBD2 (6 bases). CDR3 length: 17 amino acids. The V and J ends lost 2 bases and 1 base respectively, with 15 bases between them. The germline gives CDR1 SGHRS, CDR2 YFSETQ. CDR3 residues: CASSLQGPGGNTGELFF. The CDR3 nucleotides read TGCGCCAGCAGCTTACAAGGGCCCGGGGGGAACACCGGGGAGCTGTTTTTT.

This clonotype has only a few counts. V usage is TRBV12-3 or TRBV12-4 and J usage is TRBJ1-5, with 11 bases that match TRBD1. The CDR3 totals 14 residues. J was trimmed by 5 bases and V by 5 bases; bases with no gene match: 2. In nucleotides, the CDR3 is TGTGCCAGCAGTCCGGACAGGGGGCATCAGCCCCAGCATTTT. It specifies CASSPDRGHQPQHF.

Of note for this clonotype: A much bigger clone sits one base away, suggesting this may be a read error. This chain uses TRBV2 with TRBJ2-5, with TRBD1 matching over 7 bases. Germline V gene data show CDR1 as SNHLY and CDR2 as FYNNEI. The CDR3 spans 15 residues. The J segment lost 3 bases and the V segment lost 7 bases, leaving 11 bases of the junction unmatched. CDR3 nucleotides: TGTGCCAGCATCTCCGACAGGGTCGGCGAAGAGACCCAGTACTTC. It encodes CASISDRVGEETQYF.

Many counts were recorded for this clonotype. This chain links TRBV20-1 with TRBJ2-4; D is ambiguous. Germline CDR1 and CDR2: DFQATT and SNEGSKA (reference sequence). The CDR3 has 14 residues. Trimming removed 4 bases at V and 10 bases at J, with 20 bases between. The CDR3 protein is CSATQMTSSEIQYF. The CDR3 nucleotides read TGCAGTGCTACCCAGATGACATCTTCGGAGATTCAGTACTTC.

This clonotype was recorded at least ten times. V is TRBV12-3 or TRBV12-4 and J is TRBJ1-1; perhaps TRBD1 as D (5 bases). The V end was cut by 9 bases, the J end by 5 bases, with 19 bases between. The CDR3 is 14 residues long. CDR3 region: CASRPPGGGTEAFF. The CDR3 DNA reads TGTGCCAGTCGCCCGCCCGGGGGGGGTACTGAAGCTTTCTTT.

This clonotype has at least ten counts. V usage is TRBV2 and J usage is TRBJ2-7; 7 nucleotides align to TRBD1. Per the germline V gene, CDR1 is SNHLY and CDR2 is FYNNEI. This CDR3 comprises 14 residues. V shed 7 bases, J shed 0 bases, and the junction held 6 bases outside the gene matches. The CDR3 DNA sequence: TGTGCCAGCAATGACAGGGTCGACTCCTACGAGCAGTACTTC. It is translated as CASNDRVDSYEQYF.

This clonotype was seen only a few times. This chain connects TRBV27 to TRBJ2-2; a weak D match, TRBD1 (5 bases). The germline V gene has CDR1 MNHEY and CDR2 SMNVEV (reference sequence). The CDR3 extends over 15 amino acids. The ends were cut back, 6 bases at V and 5 bases at J, with 16 bases in the middle. In DNA, the CDR3 is TGTGCCAGCAGCCCAGGGTCCTATATTACCGGGGAGCTGTTTTTT. Protein: CASSPGSYITGELFF.

This clonotype showed up just a few times. The CDR3 coding sequence is TGCGCCAGCAGCCCGTGGGGGCTAGCGGGGGCCAAGTCTGGGGCCAACGTCCTGACTTTC. This codes for CASSPWGLAGAKSGANVLTF. The rearrangement links TRBV5-1 to TRBJ2-6, with 10 positions matching TRBD2. V shed 4 bases, J shed 1 base, and the junction held 14 bases outside the gene matches. This CDR3 is built from 20 residues. Germline V gives CDR1 SGHRS, CDR2 YFSETQ.

This clonotype has just a few counts. The V and J genes are TRBV6-5 and TRBJ2-7; D unclear. Trimming took 5 bases from V and 4 from J, leaving 9 bases between them. Per the germline V gene, CDR1 is MNHEY and CDR2 is SVGAGI. The CDR3 extends over 12 amino acids. As DNA, the CDR3 is TGTGCCAGCAGTGGTACTCGATACGAGCAGTACTTC. Translated: CASSGTRYEQYF.

The sample holds many counts of this clonotype. The chain links TRBV6-1 to TRBJ2-7; the D gene is possibly TRBD2 (5 bases). The CDR3 extends over 13 amino acids. Trimming cost V 6 bases and J 3 bases, with 12 bases left between them. The germline V gene has CDR1 MNHNS and CDR2 SASEGT. The CDR3 DNA reads TGTGCCAGCAGATCACCGGGAAGCTACGAGCAGTACTTC. Translating it yields CASRSPGSYEQYF.

This clonotype has a count of ten or more. V and J are TRBV11-3 and TRBJ2-5; 12 nucleotides agree with TRBD2. The CDR3 runs 15 residues. Germline CDR1 and CDR2: SGHNT and YENEEA. Trimming removed 5 bases from V and 4 bases from J; junction bases left unmatched: 5. This CDR3 reads CASSPGLAGLETQYF. CDR3 DNA: TGTGCCAGCAGCCCTGGACTAGCGGGGTTAGAGACCCAGTACTTC. The full variable domain, rest sourced from reference TRBV11-3 and TRBJ2-5, is EAGVVQSPRYKIIEKKQPVAFWCNPISGHNTLYWYLQNLGQGPELLIRYENEEAVDDSQLPKDRFSAERLKGVDSTLKIQPAELGDSAVYLCASSPGLAGLETQYFGPGTRLLVL.

This clonotype was observed many times. The chain employs TRBV18 and TRBJ1-1; D remains unclear. V gave up 3 bases and J gave up 4 bases, with 9 bases separating them. Looked up from germline, CDR1 is KGHSH and CDR2 is LQKENI. The CDR3 is made up of 13 amino acids. The CDR3 DNA reads as TGTGCCAGCTCACCGCTCAAGACCACTGAAGCTTTCTTT. Protein: CASSPLKTTEAFF.

This clonotype was seen repeatedly, ten times or more. The chain combines TRBV6-5 with TRBJ1-2; D is ambiguous. V was cut by 0 bases and J by 5 bases, with 10 bases left in between. The length of the CDR3 is 14 residues. The germline gives CDR1 MNHEY, CDR2 SVGAGI. The CDR3 nucleotides read TGTGCCAGCAGTTACTCGGTTCGAAGTTATGGCTACACCTTC. Translation: CASSYSVRSYGYTF.

This clonotype has ten or more counts. The V gene is TRBV9, the J gene TRBJ2-5, with a weak D call TRBD1 (6 bases). Germline V gene data show CDR1 as SGDLS and CDR2 as YYNGEE. The CDR3 runs 14 residues. Trimming shortened V by 3 bases and J by 1 base, and 10 bases separated the two germline ends. Here the CDR3 reads CASSGTGSQETQYF. Here the CDR3 DNA reads TGTGCCAGCAGCGGCACAGGGAGCCAAGAGACCCAGTACTTC.

DNA of the CDR3: TGTGCCAGCAGCCCCTTCGGGAGGGCTCTATATAGCAATCAGCCCCAGCATTTT. It yields the protein CASSPFGRALYSNQPQHF. V gene TRBV7-8 combines with J gene TRBJ1-5; D remains unclear. This CDR3 has 18 amino acids. Per the germline V gene, CDR1 is SGHVS and CDR2 is FQNEAQ. The germline V and J ends were trimmed by 5 bases and 0 bases, with 20 bases remaining between them.

CDR3 coding DNA: TGCAGTGCTAGAGATTTTTTGGGGACGGCAAACACTGAAGCTTTCTTT. Its translation is CSARDFLGTANTEAFF. The J gene is TRBJ1-1, the V gene TRBV20-1, with D perhaps TRBD1 (5 bases). Looked up from germline, CDR1 is DFQATT and CDR2 is SNEGSKA (reference sequence). Trimming took 0 bases from V and 2 from J, leaving 16 bases between them. CDR3 length equals 16 residues.

As to this clonotype: A junction boundary mismatches the germline segment, possibly from a read error. CDR3 sequence: CASSGPLVAGGHSGELCF. The DNA of the CDR3 is TGTGCCAGCAGCGGCCCCCTTGTAGCGGGGGGGCATTCCGGGGAGCTGTGTTTT. This chain joins TRBV4-2 and TRBJ2-2; TRBD2 aligns across 11 bases. Germline CDR1 LGHNA, CDR2 YNFKEQ. The CDR3 runs to 18 residues.

In this sample, this clonotype turned up many times. The chain employs TRBV11-2 and TRBJ2-7; 7 nucleotides agree with TRBD1. The CDR3 covers 16 residues. J was trimmed by 4 bases and V by 2 bases; bases with no gene match: 11. CDR1 and CDR2 (germline): SGHAT, FQNNGV. The CDR3 DNA reads TGTGCCAGCAGCTTATATTTGGACAGGCCTGATTACGAGCAGTACTTC. Protein product: CASSLYLDRPDYEQYF.

This chain uses TRBV11-2 with TRBJ1-5, with TRBD1 identical over 7 bases. This CDR3 has 15 residues. The germline V gene has CDR1 SGHAT and CDR2 FQNNGV. J lost 4 bases, V lost 3 bases, and 6 bases had no gene match. The DNA of the CDR3 is TGTGCCAGCAGCTTGGGTGACAGGGAAAATCAGCCCCAGCATTTT. This encodes CASSLGDRENQPQHF.

The chain is built from TRBV4-1 and TRBJ1-2; 7 bases line up with TRBD1. There are 15 residues in the CDR3. Trimming at V came to 4 bases and at J to 7 bases, leaving 12 bases not matched to a gene. CDR1 and CDR2 from the germline V gene are MGHRA and YSYEKL. CDR3 residues: CASSPLEGAIGGYTF. The CDR3 DNA follows: TGCGCCAGCAGCCCTCTTGAGGGGGCGATTGGTGGCTACACCTTC.

This clonotype has a count of ten or more. The rearrangement uses TRBV12-3 or TRBV12-4 and TRBJ2-2, with TRBD1 identical over 10 bases. V gave up 6 bases and J gave up 3 bases; unmatched junction bases: 4. The CDR3 has 15 amino acids. The DNA of the CDR3 is TGTGCCAGCAGCCTGGGACAGGGGTACACCGGGGAGCTGTTTTTT. The encoded protein is CASSLGQGYTGELFF.

J is TRBJ1-2 and V is TRBV12-3 or TRBV12-4; D gene ambiguous. Trimming stripped 2 bases from V and 1 base from J, with 11 bases between. There are 15 residues in the CDR3. The CDR3 DNA reads as TGTGCCAGCAGTTTATCGTCAGGAGTTAACTATGGCTACACCTTC. Translated: CASSLSSGVNYGYTF.

As concerns this clonotype: The junction departs from the called germline gene at one end, perhaps through a read error. The V call is TRBV4-1, the J call TRBJ2-5; weak D call: TRBD2 (6 bases). Germline assignment: CDR1 MGHRA and CDR2 YSYEKL. This CDR3 spans 17 amino acids. The chain's CDR3 is CASSQEGVGTGRGTKYF. DNA for the CDR3: TGCGCCAGCAGCCAAGAAGGTGTCGGGACTGGTCGAGGGACCAAGTACTTC.

The chain joins TRBV4-1 to TRBJ2-7; no definite D call. The V gene's germline CDR1 is MGHRA and CDR2 YSYEKL. Between the trimmed V and J ends, which lost 0 bases and 3 bases, there was a span of 15 bases. The CDR3 runs to 16 residues. The CDR3 region has the DNA TGCGCCAGCAGCCAAGAGATGGCCGATCCCATCTACGAGCAGTACTTC. Amino acid sequence: CASSQEMADPIYEQYF.